This TCR beta chain was recorded in a study of shared clonotypes between healthy human individuals. Study observations and caveats: Of the naive CD4 clonotypes, about 5% were shared across a few donors. Donors were few, which limited the genetic and exposure-history diversity represented.

Sequenced by immunoSEQ multiplex PCR; TCRdb stores in-frame clones only, minus some. The repertoire has some 650,000 clones, almost 97% of them found once; the top ten carry around 0.058%. CDR1 is SEHNR, CDR2 FQNEAQ, per germline (reference sequence). The CDR3 loop spans 14 amino acids. Trimming took off 3 bases at V and 4 bases at J, with 9 bases between the two ends. Comments on this clone: Its matching antigen is unknown.

The clonotype comes from a woman in her thirties in good health. The specimen sequenced was naive CD4+ T cells sorted from blood. The subset was: CD45RA+ positively selected. This chain uses TRBV7-9 with TRBJ2-2; a possible D gene is TRBD1 (6 bases). Here the CDR3 reads CASSFTGPTGELFF. The CDR3 bases are TGTGCCAGCAGCTTCACAGGGCCCACCGGGGAGCTGTTTTTT.